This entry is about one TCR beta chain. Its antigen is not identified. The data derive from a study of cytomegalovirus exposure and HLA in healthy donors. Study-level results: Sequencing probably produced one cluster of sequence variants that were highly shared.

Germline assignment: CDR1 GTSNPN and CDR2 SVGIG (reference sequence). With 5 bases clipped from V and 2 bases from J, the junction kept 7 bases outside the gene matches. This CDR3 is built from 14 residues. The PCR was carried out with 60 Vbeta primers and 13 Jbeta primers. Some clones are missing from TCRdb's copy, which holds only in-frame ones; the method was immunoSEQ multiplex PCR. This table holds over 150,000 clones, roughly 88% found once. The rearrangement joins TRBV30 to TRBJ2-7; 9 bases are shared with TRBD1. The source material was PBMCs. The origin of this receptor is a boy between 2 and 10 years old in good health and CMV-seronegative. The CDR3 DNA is TGTGCCTGGGCGCCGGGACAGGGTACCTACGAGCAGTACTTC. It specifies CAWAPGQGTYEQYF.